This T cell receptor (beta chain) was sequenced during a study of T-cell memory formation after mild COVID-19. Looked up from germline, CDR1 is LGHNA and CDR2 is YNFKEQ. The trim removed 3 bases at V and 2 bases at J, leaving 9 bases unmatched. There are 16 residues in the CDR3. MiXCR, applied by TCRdb to the 5' RACE reads, yields one record per CDR3 protein. The sample gives 550,000 to 650,000 distinct CDR3 sequences, roughly 17% of which show up once; 8.1% is in the top ten. Sequencing was done on a sample of PBMCs or a T cell subset sorted from them (not recorded which). This chain joins TRBV4-2 and TRBJ1-2, with 7 bases lining up with TRBD1. This TCR was sampled from an adult woman who had mild COVID-19 (a few samples of this study predate the infection). Cell type and time point are not known. Here the CDR3 DNA reads TGTGCCAGCAGCCATCGGGGGGGACAGACAAACTATGGCTACACCTTC. It translates to CASSHRGGQTNYGYTF.